This TCR beta chain appears in the sequencing data of a study of vaccination and CD4 T cells after COVID-19. Overall study context: Stimulation of cells relied on overlapping spike peptides derived from SARS-CoV-2, HCoV-NL63, HCoV-OC43 and HCoV-229E. Overall study findings and caveats: The cohort comprised relatively few convalescent patients, and no early post-infection timepoints were analyzed.

Specified treatment: roughly nine-day PBMC culture with coronavirus spike peptide pools or control peptides (ViraFEST assay). Following culture for around eleven days, CD4+ T cells were isolated by negative selection. About this clonotype itself: Its antigen is unknown.

The length of the CDR3 is 15 residues. The V and J ends lost 6 bases and 4 bases respectively, with 16 bases between them. Germline V gives CDR1 LNHDA, CDR2 SQIVND (reference sequence). The Oncomine TCR Beta short-read assay was what sequenced the DNA obtained from cultured CD4+ T cells. TCRdb processed the PCR reads anew with MiXCR; each CDR3 protein has one entry. The sample comprises just under 10,000 distinct CDR3 sequences, approximately 55% of which are singletons, and about 40% rests with the top ten. The receptor was isolated from a human donor who had recovered from COVID-19. The material sequenced was CD4+ T cells from blood, cultured in vitro. The chain couples TRBV19 to TRBJ1-5; the D gene is possibly TRBD1 (6 bases). The CDR3 reads CASSPQGGGNQPQHF. CDR3 bases: TGTGCCAGTAGCCCCCAGGGAGGGGGTAATCAGCCCCAGCATTTT.